These T cell receptor beta chains were read from a single sample in a study of technical replicates of blood from a handful of donors. The method was immunoSEQ multiplex PCR; TCRdb's version includes in-frame clones alone and lacks a portion of them. The repertoire holds about 82,000 clones, roughly 95% seen once, with about 0.36% in the top ten. The sequenced sample consisted of T cells isolated from PBMCs. The receptors derive from a human donor in good health. Both conserved end residues are part of each CDR3. D genes are given only for firm matches. Size is omitted from some rows. Given values are once, few, many or a class for expanded clones.

clone size	V gene	D gene	J gene	CDR3 DNA	CDR3 protein
NA	TRBV27	TRBD1	TRBJ1-1	TGTGCCAGTACTCAGGGGGCTGAAGCTTTCTTT	CASTQGAEAFF
NA	TRBV2	TRBD2	TRBJ2-3	TGTGCCAGCAGTGGACTAGCGGACTCAGATACGCAGTATTTT	CASSGLADSDTQYF
NA	TRBV9	NA	TRBJ2-7	TGTGCCAGCAGCGTAGGAAGCGGTTATACCTACGAGCAGTACTTC	CASSVGSGYTYEQYF
NA	TRBV9	TRBD2	TRBJ2-7	TGTGCCAGCAGCGTAGGACGGGAGGGACCCTACGAGCAGTACTTC	CASSVGREGPYEQYF
once	TRBV7-9	TRBD2	TRBJ2-2	TGTGCCAGCAGCTTAGGAGGCGGGAGGAAGCGCACCGGGGAGCTGTTTTTT	CASSLGGGRKRTGELFF
once	TRBV10-3	NA	TRBJ2-1	TGTGCCATCAGCGGTAGAGGATCCAATGAGCAGTTCTTC	CAISGRGSNEQFF
NA	TRBV19	TRBD1	TRBJ1-5	TGTGCCAGTAGTATGTCCTACAGGGGGTATCTTAGCAATCAGCCCCAGCATTTT	CASSMSYRGYLSNQPQHF
NA	TRBV4-1	NA	TRBJ1-1	TGCGCCAGCAGCCAGGTTGGAGGGGATAGGACTGAAGCTTTCTTT	CASSQVGGDRTEAFF
NA	TRBV29-1	TRBD2	TRBJ2-7	TGCAGCCAAACTAGCGGAACTTACGAGCAGTACTTC	CSQTSGTYEQYF
once	TRBV4-2	NA	TRBJ2-7	TGTGCCAGCAGCCAAGATTTAGGGCCGGAGGGAAGAAGCTACGAGCAGTACTTC	CASSQDLGPEGRSYEQYF
once	TRBV10-1	NA	TRBJ2-5	TGCGCCAGCAATGTCAGGGCCCAAGAGACCCAGTACTTC	CASNVRAQETQYF
NA	TRBV27	NA	TRBJ1-5	TGTGCCAGCAGTTTATCCAACTTTGGCAATCAGCCCCAGCATTTT	CASSLSNFGNQPQHF
NA	TRBV7-3	NA	TRBJ2-3	TGTGCCAGCAGCTCCACTTATAGCACAGATACGCAGTATTTT	CASSSTYSTDTQYF
NA	TRBV4-3	TRBD1	TRBJ1-4	TGCGCCAGCAGCCAAGTCCGGTTGACAGGGCTGGGGGAAAAACTGTTTTTT	CASSQVRLTGLGEKLFF
NA	TRBV30	TRBD1	TRBJ2-4	TGTGCCTGGAGTCCCGGGACAGGGAGTTCGAACATTCAGTACTTC	CAWSPGTGSSNIQYF
NA	TRBV6-5	TRBD2	TRBJ2-7	TGTGCCAGCGAAGGCGGGAGCCCCTACGAGCAGTACTTC	CASEGGSPYEQYF
NA	TRBV29-1	TRBD2	TRBJ2-7	TGCAGCGTTGGTACTAGCGGTTCCTACGAGCAGTACTTC	CSVGTSGSYEQYF
few	TRBV7-9	NA	TRBJ1-1	TGTGCCAGCAGGCTCAGGGGGAACACTGAAGCTTTCTTT	CASRLRGNTEAFF